This T cell receptor beta chain was obtained from a study of blood T cell repertoires in COVID-19. In the study overall: Spain, Italy and the United States supplied samples that represented acute and convalescent COVID-19.

V shed 5 bases and J shed 3 bases, with 16 bases lying between them. The CDR3 loop spans 15 amino acids. Germline V gene data show CDR1 as SEHNR and CDR2 as FQNEAQ (reference sequence). Repertoires were generated with immunoSEQ multiplex PCR, while TCRdb's copy carries only in-frame clones and drops some. There are hundreds of thousands of clones in the sample; 88% occur only once, and about 14% lies in the top ten. The participants were between about 18 and 90 years old and came from about two dozen US areas. Cohorts were based on clinical histories the participants reported. This chain joins TRBV7-9 and TRBJ1-2, with D maybe TRBD1 (5 bases). Material for sequencing was PBMCs or T cells enriched from blood (not recorded which). The receptor's source is a woman in her forties or fifties with acute COVID-19. In DNA form, the CDR3 reads TGTGCCAGCAGCATCCTAAAGGGGCTCGACTATGGCTACACCTTC. It translates to CASSILKGLDYGYTF.